Each of the 6 T cell receptor beta chains below was sequenced from the same sample in a study of blood T cell repertoires in COVID-19. Only in-frame clones appear in the TCRdb table, and some are missing; sequencing was by immunoSEQ multiplex PCR. The sample lists approximately 210,000 clones; 70% to 90% were seen once. Sequencing used PBMCs or T cells enriched from blood (not recorded which). The source is a woman between 18 and 30 years old who had recovered from COVID-19.

In its sample, this clone was seen a few times. The CDR3 sequence: CASSSSGSSGNTIYF. CDR3 nucleotides: TGCGCCAGCAGCTCCTCGGGGTCCTCTGGAAACACCATATATTTT. This chain connects TRBV5-1 to TRBJ1-3; D is uncertain. Germline-derived CDR1 and CDR2 are SGHRS and YFSETQ. The CDR3 covers 15 residues. With 3 bases removed from V and 0 bases from J, the gap between germline ends came to 10 bases. Full variable domain (rest looked up from reference TRBV5-1 and TRBJ1-3): KAGVTQTPRYLIKTRGQQVTLSCSPISGHRSVSWYQQTPGQGLQFLFEYFSETQRNKGNFPGRFSGRQFSNSRSEMNVSTLELGDSALYLCASSSSGSSGNTIYFGEGSWLTVV.

CDR3 loop: CASSPNRGLGSPLHF. CDR3 nucleotide sequence: TGCGCCAGCAGCCCGAACAGGGGCCTGGGATCACCCCTCCACTTT. This sequence joins TRBV5-1 and TRBJ1-6, with 7 bases lining up with TRBD1. Per the germline V gene, CDR1 is SGHRS and CDR2 is YFSETQ. Germline trimming cut 4 bases from V and 10 bases from J; bases unmatched to any gene: 11. The CDR3 length is 15 residues.

V usage is TRBV25-1 and J usage is TRBJ2-4, with a tentative D call TRBD1 (5 bases). Deletions cut 3 bases from V and 4 bases from J, with 13 bases between. This CDR3 contains 15 residues. Looked up from germline, CDR1 is MGHDK and CDR2 is SYGVNS. CDR3 sequence: CASSEGSAGKNIQYF. CDR3 bases: TGTGCCAGCAGTGAGGGATCTGCAGGGAAAAACATTCAGTACTTC.

This chain links TRBV11-2 with TRBJ1-2; 8 nucleotides agree with TRBD1. Germline lookup yields CDR1 SGHAT and CDR2 FQNNGV. This CDR3 contains 14 residues. The J segment lost 5 bases and the V segment lost 2 bases, leaving 4 bases of the junction unmatched. The CDR3 here is CASSLQGAGYGYTF. The CDR3 nucleotides read TGTGCCAGCAGCTTACAGGGGGCCGGGTATGGCTACACCTTC.

The chain uses TRBV27 and TRBJ2-5; tentative D call: TRBD1 (6 bases). Trimming shortened V by 6 bases and J by 5 bases, and 10 bases separated the two germline ends. CDR3 size: 12 residues. Germline lookup yields CDR1 MNHEY and CDR2 SMNVEV (reference sequence). The CDR3 loop reads CASRTGSETQYF. For the CDR3, the DNA is TGTGCCAGCAGAACAGGGAGTGAGACCCAGTACTTC.

CDR3 protein: CASSSRDRGPEAFF. Here the CDR3 DNA reads TGTGCCAGCAGTTCCCGGGACAGGGGGCCTGAAGCTTTCTTT. The rearrangement links TRBV6-5 to TRBJ1-1; 12 bases agree with TRBD1. CDR1 and CDR2 from the germline V gene are MNHEY and SVGAGI. This CDR3 has 14 residues. The trim removed 4 bases at V and 6 bases at J, leaving 3 bases unmatched.